Sequencing of this T cell receptor beta chain was carried out in a study of cytomegalovirus exposure and HLA in healthy donors. Study context: A previous analysis identified more than 100 million unique TCR beta sequences derived from roughly 180 million T cells. HLA-typed donors were the source of around 85 million unique TCRs held in an early data release.

Germline-derived CDR1 and CDR2 are SGHTA and FQGNSA. V lost 5 bases and J 5 bases, leaving 18 bases between the germline ends. The CDR3 is 15 amino acids. Vbeta (60) and Jbeta (13) primers were used in the PCR. Libraries were prepared by immunoSEQ multiplex PCR; TCRdb keeps only in-frame clonotypes and omits some of them. The sample carries roughly 130,000 clones, 74% recorded once. Study outcomes and limitations: Researchers catalogued about 150 TCR beta chains as cytomegalovirus-associated. A classifier reportedly called cytomegalovirus status with high sensitivity and specificity.

Points on this clone: Its cognate antigen is unknown.

Sequencing was carried out using PBMCs. This clonotype was obtained from a woman in her forties or fifties in good health and CMV-seropositive. J is TRBJ2-5 and V is TRBV7-2, with a tentative D call TRBD2 (5 bases). DNA of the CDR3: TGTGCCAGCAGCCCGCTACTGGCACCGGGGGAGACCCAGTACTTC. Translating it yields CASSPLLAPGETQYF.